The sequence of this TCR beta chain was determined in a study of tumor and adjacent non-tumor tissue in lung cancer. Overall study: Stage I to III disease affected ten to eleven men and roughly five women aged about 31 to 80. Findings and limits, study-wide: Top 100 clones took a larger repertoire share in normal lung.

TCRbeta libraries were built with three rounds of nested PCR, modified from ARM-PCR. MiXCR, applied by TCRdb to the multiplex PCR reads, yields one record per CDR3 protein. The sample contains under 45,000 distinct CDR3 sequences, approximately 57% of which appear only once. The CDR3 totals 15 residues. Turning to this clonotype: The antigen remains unidentified. Its ends do not fully match the called genes, so a read error is possible.

This sample's RNA came from whole unsorted tissue. The normal lung tissue was taken more than 3 cm from the tumor edge. The chain links TRBV12-3 or TRBV12-4 to TRBJ2-1; TRBD2 agrees at 7 bases. This receptor was taken from a man aged 45-65 years with non-small cell lung cancer. The sample was distant non-tumor lung tissue. The CDR3 sequence: CASSFSGASHNEQFF. The DNA for the CDR3 is TGTGCTAGCAGTTTCAGCGGGGCCTCCCACAATGAGCAGTTCTTC.